The 21 T cell receptor beta chains in this list originate from one sample, sequenced in a study of T cell responses to AZD1222 COVID-19 vaccine. The table came from immunoSEQ multiplex PCR; TCRdb's copy has only in-frame clones and leaves some out. The table lists 100,000 to 150,000 clones, 85% to 90% of them singletons. The source was peripheral blood, collected on day 0 of AZD1222 vaccination. These receptors were collected from an adult in good health.

The rearrangement joins TRBV6-6 to TRBJ1-4; 11 bases agree with TRBD1. CDR1 is MNHNY and CDR2 is SVGAGI in the germline V gene (reference sequence). V was pared by 6 bases and J by 7 bases, with 7 bases of the junction left unmatched. The CDR3 loop spans 15 amino acids. The CDR3 here is CASSGQGARSEKLFF. In nucleotides, the CDR3 is TGTGCCAGCAGCGGACAGGGGGCGCGTAGTGAAAAACTGTTTTTT.

The V call is TRBV3-1 (or the pseudogene TRBV3-2), the J call TRBJ1-4; D is unresolved. V lost 1 base and J 7 bases, leaving 7 bases between the germline ends. This CDR3 is built from 13 residues. Germline CDR1 and CDR2: LGHDT and YNNKEL (reference sequence). Here the CDR3 reads CASSQVVGEKLFF. Here the CDR3 DNA reads TGTGCCAGCAGCCAAGTAGTAGGTGAAAAACTGTTTTTT.

The genes are TRBV5-6 and TRBJ1-3; D is undetermined. CDR3 length equals 17 residues. Germline V gives CDR1 SGHDT, CDR2 YYEEEE. Trimming cost V 1 base and J 0 bases, with 14 bases left between them. This CDR3 is CASSLSVTRNSGNTIYF. The CDR3 DNA sequence: TGTGCCAGCAGCTTGTCCGTAACCAGGAACTCTGGAAACACCATATATTTT.

The chain employs TRBV19 and TRBJ2-1; maybe TRBD2 (6 bases). CDR1 LNHDA and CDR2 SQIVND come from the germline V gene (reference sequence). This CDR3 is built from 14 residues. V shed 5 bases and J shed 2 bases, with 10 bases lying between them. CDR3 sequence reads: CASSSGGPYNEQFF. CDR3 sequence (DNA): TGTGCCAGTAGTTCCGGGGGACCCTACAATGAGCAGTTCTTC. Variable domain in full (rest from reference TRBV19 and TRBJ2-1): DGGITQSPKYLFRKEGQNVTLSCEQNLNHDAMYWYRQDPGQGLRLIYYSQIVNDFQKGDIAEGYSVSREKKESFPLTVTSAQKNPTAFYLCASSSGGPYNEQFFGPGTRLTVL.

The chain combines TRBV3-1 (or the pseudogene TRBV3-2) with TRBJ2-7; the D is unclear. With 0 bases removed from V and 6 bases from J, the gap between germline ends came to 3 bases. Germline lookup yields CDR1 LGHDT and CDR2 YNNKEL (reference sequence). The CDR3 loop spans 11 amino acids. The CDR3 sequence is CASSQEIEQYF. The DNA for the CDR3 is TGTGCCAGCAGCCAAGAGATCGAGCAGTACTTC.

V usage is TRBV7-9 and J usage is TRBJ2-1; the match to TRBD2 covers 10 bases. CDR3 length: 17 amino acids. Germline loops: CDR1 SEHNR, CDR2 FQNEAQ (reference sequence). V dropped 4 bases and J dropped 5; count of bases not matched to a gene: 11. This chain's CDR3 is CASSSLWTSGGNNEQFF. DNA of the CDR3: TGTGCCAGCAGCTCCCTATGGACTAGCGGAGGGAACAATGAGCAGTTCTTC.

V and J are TRBV5-1 and TRBJ2-5, with a weak D call TRBD1 (6 bases). Germline V gene sequence: CDR1 SGHRS, CDR2 YFSETQ. V lost 4 bases and J 3 bases, leaving 10 bases between the germline ends. CDR3 size: 13 residues. CDR3 bases: TGCGCCAGCAGCGTCCCAGGGGAAGAGACCCAGTACTTC. Translated: CASSVPGEETQYF.

V is TRBV7-2 and J is TRBJ1-2, with D perhaps TRBD1 (5 bases). The germline V gene encodes CDR1 SGHTA and CDR2 FQGNSA. This CDR3 region has 13 residues. V dropped 5 bases and J dropped 6 bases, with 13 bases sitting between them. CDR3 amino acids: CASSTRQYNGYTF. The CDR3 region has the DNA TGTGCCAGCAGCACCCGACAGTACAATGGCTACACCTTC.

The gene calls are TRBV6-5 and TRBJ2-1; D tentatively reads TRBD1 or TRBD2 (5 bases each). Per germline, CDR1 MNHEY and CDR2 SVGAGI. The length of the CDR3 is 15 residues. V was pared by 4 bases and J by 7 bases, with 17 bases between. The CDR3 DNA is TGTGCCAGCAGTTCGGGGCAGGGAAGAACAAATGAGCAGTTCTTC. It specifies CASSSGQGRTNEQFF.

The chain couples TRBV27 to TRBJ2-2, with D possibly matching TRBD1 (6 bases). V was shortened by 5 bases and J by 4 bases, with 14 bases between the two germline ends. This CDR3 comprises 15 residues. Germline values: CDR1 MNHEY, CDR2 SMNVEV (reference sequence). CDR3 region: CASSPGRGFTGELFF. The CDR3 DNA reads as TGTGCCAGCAGTCCCGGAAGGGGGTTCACCGGGGAGCTGTTTTTT.

This chain connects TRBV6-2 or TRBV6-3 to TRBJ2-3; a weak D match, TRBD1 (5 bases). Per germline, CDR1 MNHEY and CDR2 SVGEGT. The V and J ends lost 4 bases and 2 bases respectively, with 10 bases between them. CDR3 length: 14 amino acids. In nucleotides, the CDR3 is TGTGCCAGCAGTTGGGGCAGAACCACAGATACGCAGTATTTT. This sequence encodes CASSWGRTTDTQYF.

This clone came up a few times. This rearrangement joins TRBV10-3 to TRBJ1-1; 7 positions match TRBD1. V trimming: 6 bases; J trimming: 2 bases; junction bases outside the gene matches: 6. Germline CDR1 ENHRY, CDR2 SYGVKD. The CDR3 has 14 amino acids. The CDR3 DNA is TGTGCCATCAGCACAGGGGATGGTAACACTGAAGCTTTCTTT. It encodes CAISTGDGNTEAFF.

A few counts support this clone. The chain is built from TRBV11-2 and TRBJ1-1; D not certain. Germline V gene sequence: CDR1 SGHAT, CDR2 FQNNGV. The CDR3 covers 14 residues. Deletions cut 5 bases from V and 1 base from J, with 11 bases between. The CDR3 here is CASSLSRGNTEAFF. The CDR3 DNA sequence: TGTGCCAGCAGCCTGAGTCGGGGGAACACTGAAGCTTTCTTT.

V is TRBV2 and J is TRBJ1-1, with D hard to call. The germline CDR1 and CDR2 sequences are SNHLY and FYNNEI. The CDR3 covers 14 residues. V was trimmed by 2 bases and J by 3 bases, leaving 10 bases between them. The DNA for the CDR3 is TGTGCCAGCAGTGAACGGGAGTCCCACACTGAAGCTTTCTTT. Translated, it gives CASSERESHTEAFF.

This chain links TRBV3-1 (or the pseudogene TRBV3-2) with TRBJ1-3, with no clear D. Trimming took 0 bases from V and 2 from J, leaving 8 bases between them. Germline V CDR1 and CDR2: LGHDT, YNNKEL (reference sequence). The CDR3 is 15 residues long. This CDR3 is CASSQDYGAGNTIYF. The CDR3 nucleotides are TGTGCCAGCAGCCAAGATTACGGGGCTGGAAACACCATATATTTT.

J is TRBJ2-3 and V is TRBV5-8; tentatively, D is TRBD1 (6 bases). The ends were cut back, 8 bases at V and 0 bases at J, with 10 bases in the middle. The CDR3 loop spans 13 amino acids. Germline assignment: CDR1 SGHTS and CDR2 YDEGEE. CDR3 in DNA: TGTGCCAGTAGGGGGAAAAGCACAGATACGCAGTATTTT. Residues: CASRGKSTDTQYF.

The chain couples TRBV5-6 to TRBJ1-3, with 9 bases fitting TRBD1. The germline CDR1 and CDR2 sequences are SGHDT and YYEEEE. The CDR3 is 15 amino acids. The trim removed 2 bases at V and 7 bases at J, leaving 7 bases unmatched. CDR3 amino acids: CASSLVRDRENTIYF. In nucleotides, the CDR3 is TGTGCCAGCAGCTTAGTACGGGACAGGGAGAACACCATATATTTT.

This chain uses TRBV7-9 with TRBJ1-2, with 7 bases that match TRBD1. The CDR3 consists of 14 residues. Germline V gene data show CDR1 as SEHNR and CDR2 as FQNEAQ (reference sequence). The junction had 6 bases not matched to a gene; V was cut back by 1 base and J by 7 bases. As DNA, the CDR3 is TGTGCCAGCAGCTTAGGGGGAAACAGGGGTGGCTACACCTTC. As protein: CASSLGGNRGGYTF.

This clone occurred once. Within the sample, other DNA sequences also encode this same CDR3. The gene calls are TRBV4-2 and TRBJ1-2, with 8 bases that match TRBD1. V gave up 3 bases and J gave up 2 bases; unmatched junction bases: 5. The CDR3 covers 15 residues. The V gene's germline CDR1 is LGHNA and CDR2 YNFKEQ. This chain's CDR3 is CASSQPGTGNYGYTF. In DNA form, the CDR3 reads TGTGCCAGCAGCCAGCCCGGGACAGGCAACTATGGCTACACCTTC.

A remark on this clone: Different DNA sequences within this sample yield the same CDR3. The chain has TRBV7-2 and TRBJ1-5; D unclear. The CDR3 sequence is 15 residues long. CDR1 and CDR2 from the germline V gene are SGHTA and FQGNSA. V shed 1 base and J shed 0 bases, with 7 bases lying between them. CDR3 coding DNA: TGTGCCAGCAGCTTAGGCCGGGATAGCAATCAGCCCCAGCATTTT. Its translation: CASSLGRDSNQPQHF.

V gene TRBV5-4 combines with J gene TRBJ1-2, with D possibly TRBD1 on 6 matching bases. This CDR3 contains 14 residues. CDR1 is SGHNT, CDR2 YYREEE, per germline (reference sequence). Between the trimmed V and J ends, which lost 0 bases and 4 bases, there was a span of 10 bases. The CDR3 coding sequence is TGTGCCAGCAGCTTGGAAGGGGGAGGCTATGGCTACACCTTC. This encodes CASSLEGGGYGYTF.